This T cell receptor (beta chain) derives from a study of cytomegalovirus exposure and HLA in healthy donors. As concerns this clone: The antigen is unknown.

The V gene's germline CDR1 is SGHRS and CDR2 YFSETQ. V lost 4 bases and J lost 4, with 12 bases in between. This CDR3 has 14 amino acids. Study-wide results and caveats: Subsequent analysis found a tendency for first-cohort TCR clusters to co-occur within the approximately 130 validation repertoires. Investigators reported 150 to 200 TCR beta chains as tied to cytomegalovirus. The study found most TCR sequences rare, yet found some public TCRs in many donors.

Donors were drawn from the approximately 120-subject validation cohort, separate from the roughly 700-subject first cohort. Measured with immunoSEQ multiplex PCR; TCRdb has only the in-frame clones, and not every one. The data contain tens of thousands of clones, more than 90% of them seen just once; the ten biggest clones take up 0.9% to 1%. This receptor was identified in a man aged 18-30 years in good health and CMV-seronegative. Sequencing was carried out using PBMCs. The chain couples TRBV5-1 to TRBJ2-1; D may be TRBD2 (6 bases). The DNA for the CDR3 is TGCGCCAGCAGCACGGGAGATGGGTACAATGAGCAGTTCTTC. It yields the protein CASSTGDGYNEQFF.